These T cell receptor beta chains were read from a single sample in a study of read filtering for tumor transcriptome and immune sequencing. One entry per CDR3 protein, called by TCRdb with MiXCR from the reads. The repertoire holds under 25,000 distinct CDR3 sequences, about an eighth seen once, with 60% to 80% in the top ten. Specimen: a population of CD138-negative cells sorted from bone marrow. The receptors derive from a donor over 35 with multiple myeloma. The CDR3 runs from the conserved cysteine through the conserved F or W. The D gene is left open where the match is weak. Not every row has a clone size; where given, it reads once, few, many or a size class.

size,J,V,D,CDR3,DNA
many,TRBJ2-7,TRBV3-1,.,CASSSSFYEQYF,TGTGCCAGCAGCTCCAGCTTCTACGAGCAGTACTTC
many,TRBJ2-1,TRBV20-1,TRBD2,CSARDFLAGNEQFF,TGCAGTGCTAGAGATTTCCTAGCGGGGAATGAGCAGTTCTTC
few,TRBJ1-5,TRBV28,TRBD1,CASRLGTGFNQPQHF,TGTGCCAGCAGGCTGGGGACAGGGTTCAATCAGCCCCAGCATTTT
few,TRBJ2-1,TRBV11-2,TRBD2,CASSSGEGNYNEQFF,TGTGCCAGCAGCTCCGGGGAGGGGAACTACAATGAGCAGTTCTTC
many,TRBJ2-7,TRBV28,TRBD1,CASSISGQGSDEQYF,TGTGCCAGCAGTATTTCGGGACAGGGCTCCGACGAGCAGTACTTC
many,TRBJ2-5,TRBV29-1,.,CSVETPTSLETQYF,TGCAGCGTTGAAACCCCGACCTCGTTGGAGACCCAGTACTTC
.,TRBJ2-3,TRBV15,TRBD2,CATSRDRLAGITDTQYF,TGTGCCACCAGCAGAGACCGACTAGCGGGGATCACAGATACGCAGTATTTT
many,TRBJ2-5,TRBV2,TRBD1,CASRPGQGASQDQYF,TGTGCCAGCAGGCCCGGACAGGGTGCCAGCCAGGACCAGTACTTC
many,TRBJ2-2,TRBV12-3/TRBV12-4,.,CASKSGELFF,TGTGCCAGCAAGTCCGGGGAGCTGTTTTTT
.,TRBJ2-3,TRBV10-3,TRBD1,CAIGGTGSGKDTLYF,TGTGCCATCGGGGGGACAGGGTCGGGCAAAGATACGCTGTATTTT
.,TRBJ1-2,TRBV27,TRBD1,CASSLDRGLGYTF,TGTGCCAGCAGTTTGGACAGGGGGCTCGGCTACACCTTC
many,TRBJ2-1,TRBV19,TRBD1,CASRGTGLSYNEQFF,TGTGCCAGTAGGGGGACAGGGCTGTCCTACAATGAGCAGTTCTTC
many,TRBJ2-3,TRBV7-2,.,CASSRVSGTSTDTQYF,TGTGCCAGCAGCCGAGTATCCGGGACCAGCACAGATACGCAGTATTTT
.,TRBJ2-1,TRBV12-3/TRBV12-4,.,CASSPRGVAVYNEQFF,TGTGCCAGCAGTCCGCGTGGGGTAGCGGTATACAATGAGCAGTTCTTC
many,TRBJ2-1,TRBV12-3/TRBV12-4,TRBD2,CASSITSGVYNEQFF,TGTGCCAGCAGTATAACTAGCGGGGTATACAATGAGCAGTTCTTC
many,TRBJ2-3,TRBV5-1,TRBD2,CASSETSGSTDTQYF,TGCGCCAGCAGCGAGACTAGCGGGAGTACAGATACGCAGTATTTT
medium-sized,TRBJ2-1,TRBV11-2,.,CASSLRVAARGNEQFF,TGTGCCAGCAGCTTACGGGTAGCGGCCCGAGGCAATGAGCAGTTCTTC
many,TRBJ2-7,TRBV2,TRBD1,CASSGLRDRLTYEQYF,TGTGCCAGCAGTGGATTAAGGGACAGGCTAACCTACGAGCAGTACTTC
many,TRBJ2-7,TRBV5-1,TRBD1,CASSLATGGYEQYF,TGCGCCAGCAGCTTGGCCACAGGGGGCTACGAGCAGTACTTC
many,TRBJ2-3,TRBV2,.,CASSMTSTDTQYF,TGTGCCAGCAGTATGACTAGCACAGATACGCAGTATTTT
.,TRBJ2-7,TRBV29-1,TRBD1,CSVVDRESYEQYF,TGCAGCGTCGTAGACAGGGAAAGCTACGAGCAGTACTTC
many,TRBJ2-5,TRBV29-1,.,CSVPGASQETQYF,TGCAGCGTTCCCGGGGCTAGCCAAGAGACCCAGTACTTC
medium-sized,TRBJ2-7,TRBV10-3,TRBD2,CAISGTASGRAGYEQYF,TGTGCCATCAGTGGCACTGCTAGCGGGAGGGCGGGCTACGAGCAGTACTTC
many,TRBJ1-1,TRBV7-8,.,CASTLGGADTEAFF,TGTGCCAGCACCCTCGGTGGGGCGGACACTGAAGCTTTCTTT
many,TRBJ2-6,TRBV27,TRBD2,CAWGGSCSGANVLTF,TGTGCCTGGGGGGGGTCCTGTTCTGGGGCCAACGTCCTGACTTTC
many,TRBJ2-5,TRBV5-1,.,CASSLLPDTQETQYF,TGCGCCAGCAGCTTGTTACCGGACACACAAGAGACCCAGTACTTC
many,TRBJ2-1,TRBV28,.,CASSRPLTGVKNEQFF,TGTGCCAGCAGCCGTCCCCTGACGGGAGTTAAAAATGAGCAGTTCTTC
many,TRBJ2-1,TRBV29-1,.,CSAESSSYNEQFF,TGCAGCGCCGAGTCTAGCTCCTACAATGAGCAGTTCTTC
many,TRBJ2-4,TRBV7-2,TRBD2,CASSRYRVGEASGSGAKNIQYF,TGTGCCAGCAGCCGGTACAGGGTCGGGGAGGCTAGCGGGAGTGGGGCCAAAAACATTCAGTACTTC
few,TRBJ2-7,TRBV7-2,.,CASSSQNRMGAYEQYF,TGTGCCAGCAGCTCCCAAAACAGGATGGGCGCCTACGAGCAGTACTTC
.,TRBJ2-7,TRBV3-1,TRBD1,CASSQESQDRGDEQYF,TGTGCCAGCAGCCAAGAGTCCCAGGACAGGGGCGACGAGCAGTACTTC
many,TRBJ2-5,TRBV11-3,TRBD1,CASSYWDSQETQYF,TGTGCCAGCAGCTATTGGGACAGCCAAGAGACCCAGTACTTC
many,TRBJ2-1,TRBV18,TRBD2,CASSPPSSGRANEQFF,TGTGCCAGCTCACCACCGTCTAGCGGGAGGGCCAATGAGCAGTTCTTC
few,TRBJ2-1,TRBV11-3,TRBD2,CASSLDGREGENEQFF,TGTGCCAGCAGCTTAGATGGGCGGGAGGGGGAAAATGAGCAGTTCTTC
many,TRBJ1-4,TRBV10-3,.,CAISESIRTSNEKLFF,TGTGCCATCAGTGAGTCGATCCGAACGAGTAATGAAAAACTGTTTTTT
.,TRBJ2-7,TRBV28,.,CASSRTRGAYERYF,TGTGCCAGCAGCCGTACTAGGGGGGCCTACGAGCGGTACTTC
many,TRBJ2-5,TRBV5-1,TRBD2,CASSALGGGEETQYF,TGCGCCAGCAGCGCCCTAGGCGGGGGTGAAGAGACCCAGTACTTC
.,TRBJ2-1,TRBV9,.,CASGVAVANEQFF,TGTGCCAGCGGCGTAGCGGTCGCCAATGAGCAGTTCTTC
many,TRBJ2-7,TRBV20-1,TRBD1,CSVGQSTYEQYF,TGCAGCGTGGGACAGAGTACCTACGAGCAGTACTTC
many,TRBJ2-3,TRBV6-1,.,CASSPGPTDTQYF,TGTGCCAGCAGCCCCGGACCCACAGATACGCAGTATTTT
.,TRBJ2-3,TRBV7-8,.,CASSLIPRDTDTQYF,TGTGCCAGCAGCTTAATTCCCAGGGACACAGATACGCAGTATTTT